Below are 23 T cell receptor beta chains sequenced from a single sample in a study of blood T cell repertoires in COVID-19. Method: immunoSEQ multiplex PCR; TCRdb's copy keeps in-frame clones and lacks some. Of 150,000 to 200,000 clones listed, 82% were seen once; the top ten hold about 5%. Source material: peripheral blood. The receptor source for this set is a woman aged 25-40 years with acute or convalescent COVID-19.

The CDR3 bases are TGTGCCAGCAGCGCGCCACTAGCGGGAGCTTCCTCTTTCACAGATACGCAGTATTTT. Translation gives CASSAPLAGASSFTDTQYF. This sequence joins TRBV7-9 and TRBJ2-3; 11 positions match TRBD2. Germline V gene data show CDR1 as SEHNR and CDR2 as FQNEAQ (reference sequence). The CDR3 covers 19 residues. V shed 5 bases, J shed 2 bases, and the junction held 15 bases outside the gene matches.

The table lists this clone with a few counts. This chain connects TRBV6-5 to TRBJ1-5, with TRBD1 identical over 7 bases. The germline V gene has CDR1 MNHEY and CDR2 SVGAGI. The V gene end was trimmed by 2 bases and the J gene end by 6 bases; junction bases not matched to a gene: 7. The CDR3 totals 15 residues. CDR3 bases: TGTGCCAGCAGTTACACACAGGGGAGAGGTCAGCCCCAGCATTTT. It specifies CASSYTQGRGQPQHF.

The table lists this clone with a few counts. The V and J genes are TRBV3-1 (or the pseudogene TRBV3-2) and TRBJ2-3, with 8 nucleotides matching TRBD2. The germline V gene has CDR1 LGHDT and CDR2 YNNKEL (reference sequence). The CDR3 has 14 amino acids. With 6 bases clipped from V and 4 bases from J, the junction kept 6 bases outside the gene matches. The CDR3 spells CASRISGRADTQYF. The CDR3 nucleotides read TGTGCCAGCAGGATAAGCGGGAGAGCAGATACGCAGTATTTT.

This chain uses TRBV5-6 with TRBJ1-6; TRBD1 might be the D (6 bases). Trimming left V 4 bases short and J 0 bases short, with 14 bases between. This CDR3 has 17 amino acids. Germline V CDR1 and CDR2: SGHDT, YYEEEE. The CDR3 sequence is CASSIGQTSSYNSPLHF. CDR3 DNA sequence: TGTGCCAGCAGCATTGGACAGACCAGCTCCTATAATTCACCCCTCCACTTT.

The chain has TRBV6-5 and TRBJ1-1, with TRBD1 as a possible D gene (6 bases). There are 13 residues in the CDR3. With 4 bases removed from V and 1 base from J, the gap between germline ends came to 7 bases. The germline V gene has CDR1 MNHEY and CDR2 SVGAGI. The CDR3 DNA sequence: TGTGCCAGCAGTTCACAGGGGAACACTGAAGCTTTCTTT. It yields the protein CASSSQGNTEAFF.

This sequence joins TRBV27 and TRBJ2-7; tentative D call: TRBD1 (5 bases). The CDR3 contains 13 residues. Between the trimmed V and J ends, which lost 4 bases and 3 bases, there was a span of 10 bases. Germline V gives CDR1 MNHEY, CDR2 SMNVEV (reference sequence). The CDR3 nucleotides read TGTGCCAGCAGTTCTACAGGCTACTACGAGCAGTACTTC. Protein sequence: CASSSTGYYEQYF.

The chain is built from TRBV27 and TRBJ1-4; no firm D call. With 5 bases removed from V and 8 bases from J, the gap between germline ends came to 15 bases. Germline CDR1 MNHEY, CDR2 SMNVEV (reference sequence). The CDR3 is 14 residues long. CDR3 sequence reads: CASSPRRAREKLFF. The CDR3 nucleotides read TGTGCCAGCAGTCCGCGGAGGGCTCGCGAAAAACTGTTTTTT.

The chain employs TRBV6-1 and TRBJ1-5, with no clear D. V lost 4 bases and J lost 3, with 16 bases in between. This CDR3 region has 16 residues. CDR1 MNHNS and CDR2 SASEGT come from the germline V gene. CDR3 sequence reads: CASSASTGNNNQPQHF. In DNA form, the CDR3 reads TGTGCCAGCAGTGCAAGTACCGGGAATAACAATCAGCCCCAGCATTTT.

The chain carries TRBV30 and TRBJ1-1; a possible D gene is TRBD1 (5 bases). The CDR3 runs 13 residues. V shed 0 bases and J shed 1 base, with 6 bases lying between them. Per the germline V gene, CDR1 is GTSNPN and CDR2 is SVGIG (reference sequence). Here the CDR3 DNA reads TGTGCCTGGAGTGTGGGGGGGAACACTGAAGCTTTCTTT. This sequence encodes CAWSVGGNTEAFF.

The CDR3 sequence is CASSLMEGREAFF. The CDR3 nucleotides are TGTGCCAGCAGCTTAATGGAGGGGCGCGAAGCTTTCTTT. The V gene is TRBV11-3, the J gene TRBJ1-1, with D possibly TRBD1 on 5 matching bases. V shed 2 bases and J shed 8 bases, with 12 bases lying between them. The germline gives CDR1 SGHNT, CDR2 YENEEA. The length of the CDR3 is 13 residues.

The CDR3: CASSLRRGQRNTGELFF. CDR3 bases: TGTGCCAGCAGCTTAAGGCGTGGACAAAGGAACACCGGGGAGCTGTTTTTT. The chain joins TRBV7-9 to TRBJ2-2, with D perhaps TRBD1 (5 bases). V dropped 2 bases and J dropped 1 base, with 14 bases sitting between them. Germline values: CDR1 SEHNR, CDR2 FQNEAQ (reference sequence). CDR3 length equals 17 residues.

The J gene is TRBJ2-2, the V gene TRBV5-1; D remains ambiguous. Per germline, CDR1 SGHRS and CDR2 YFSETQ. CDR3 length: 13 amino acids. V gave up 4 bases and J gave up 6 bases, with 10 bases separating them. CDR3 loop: CASSVSSAGELFF. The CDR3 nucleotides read TGCGCCAGCAGCGTTAGTTCGGCCGGGGAGCTGTTTTTT.

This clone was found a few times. The CDR3 DNA follows: TGTGCCAGCTTACAGGGACAGACCTCTGGGGCCAACGTCCTGACTTTC. Translation: CASLQGQTSGANVLTF. The chain uses TRBV28 and TRBJ2-6; 7 bases match TRBD1. There are 16 residues in the CDR3. CDR1 is MDHEN, CDR2 SYDVKM, per germline. The V segment lost 8 bases and the J segment 0 bases; nucleotides outside the gene matches: 7.

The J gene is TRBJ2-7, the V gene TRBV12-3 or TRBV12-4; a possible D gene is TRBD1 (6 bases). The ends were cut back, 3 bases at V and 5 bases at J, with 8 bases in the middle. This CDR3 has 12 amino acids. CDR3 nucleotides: TGTGCCAGCAGTTTTGGACAGAACGAGCAGTACTTC. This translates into CASSFGQNEQYF.

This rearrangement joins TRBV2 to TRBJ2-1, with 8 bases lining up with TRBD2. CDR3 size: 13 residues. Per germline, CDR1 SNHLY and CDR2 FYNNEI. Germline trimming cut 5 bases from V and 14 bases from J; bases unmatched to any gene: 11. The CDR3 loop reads CASSHNHSGRKFF. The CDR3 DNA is TGTGCCAGCAGTCACAACCACAGCGGGAGAAAGTTCTTC.

For the CDR3, the DNA is TGTGCCAGCAGCTTGGCCGGGCGGGGCGGCACAGATACGCAGTATTTT. This translates into CASSLAGRGGTDTQYF. This sequence joins TRBV5-4 and TRBJ2-3; D might be TRBD2 (6 bases). Germline-derived CDR1 and CDR2 are SGHNT and YYREEE (reference sequence). The CDR3 is made up of 16 amino acids. Trimming cost V 0 bases and J 1 base, with 12 bases left between them.

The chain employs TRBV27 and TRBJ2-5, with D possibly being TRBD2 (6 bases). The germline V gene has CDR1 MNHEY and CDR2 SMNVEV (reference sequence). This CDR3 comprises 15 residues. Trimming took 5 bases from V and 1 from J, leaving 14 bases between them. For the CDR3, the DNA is TGTGCCAGCAGTCTTTGGGGTAGCGGCCAAGAGACCCAGTACTTC. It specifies CASSLWGSGQETQYF.

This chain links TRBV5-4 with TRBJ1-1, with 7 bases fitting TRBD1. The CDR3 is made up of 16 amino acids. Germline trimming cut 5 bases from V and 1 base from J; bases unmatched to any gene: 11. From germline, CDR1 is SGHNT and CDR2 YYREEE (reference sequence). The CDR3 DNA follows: TGTGCCAGCAGACCCCGACAGGGACAAGGGAACACTGAAGCTTTCTTT. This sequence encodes CASRPRQGQGNTEAFF.

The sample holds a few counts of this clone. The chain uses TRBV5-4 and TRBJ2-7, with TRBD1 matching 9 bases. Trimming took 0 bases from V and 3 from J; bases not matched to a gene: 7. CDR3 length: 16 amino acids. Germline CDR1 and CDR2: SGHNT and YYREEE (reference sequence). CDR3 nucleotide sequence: TGTGCCAGCAGCTTGGGAGGGACAGGGATGAACTACGAGCAGTACTTC. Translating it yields CASSLGGTGMNYEQYF.

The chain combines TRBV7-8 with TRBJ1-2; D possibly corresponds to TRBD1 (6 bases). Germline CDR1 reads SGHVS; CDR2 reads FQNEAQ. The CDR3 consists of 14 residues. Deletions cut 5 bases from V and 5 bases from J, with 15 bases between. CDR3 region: CASSRLAQGYGYTF. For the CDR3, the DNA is TGTGCCAGCAGCAGACTAGCACAGGGTTATGGCTACACCTTC.

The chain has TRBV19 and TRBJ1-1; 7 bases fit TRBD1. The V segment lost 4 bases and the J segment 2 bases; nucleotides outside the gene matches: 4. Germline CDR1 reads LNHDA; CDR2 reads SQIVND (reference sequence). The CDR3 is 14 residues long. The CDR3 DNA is TGTGCCAGTAGTAAGGGACAGACCAACACTGAAGCTTTCTTT. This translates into CASSKGQTNTEAFF.

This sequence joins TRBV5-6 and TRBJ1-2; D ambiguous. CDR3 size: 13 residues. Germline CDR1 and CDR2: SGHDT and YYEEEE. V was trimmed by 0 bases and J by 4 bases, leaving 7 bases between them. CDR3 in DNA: TGTGCCAGCAGCTTGGGACAAACCTATGGCTACACCTTC. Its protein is CASSLGQTYGYTF. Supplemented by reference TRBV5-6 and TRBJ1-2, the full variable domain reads DAGVTQSPTHLIKTRGQQVTLRCSPKSGHDTVSWYQQALGQGPQFIFQYYEEEERQRGNFPDRFSGHQFPNYSSELNVNALLLGDSALYLCASSLGQTYGYTFGSGTRLTVV.

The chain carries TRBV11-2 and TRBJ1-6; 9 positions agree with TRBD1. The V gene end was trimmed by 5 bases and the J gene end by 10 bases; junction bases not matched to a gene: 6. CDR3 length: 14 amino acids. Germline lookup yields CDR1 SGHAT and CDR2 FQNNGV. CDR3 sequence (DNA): TGTGCCAGCAGCCCGGACAGGGGTGGGTCACCCCTCCACTTT. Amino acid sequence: CASSPDRGGSPLHF.